These 27 T cell receptor beta chains came from one sample sequenced in a study of Tregs in tolerant kidney transplant recipients. This table comes from immunoSEQ multiplex PCR, and its TCRdb copy is limited to in-frame clones, with some not included. The listing records 25,000 to 35,000 clones. The material was CD8+ T cells from blood, obtained before the transplant. Every receptor here comes from a human donor who received a combined kidney and bone marrow transplant.

Remarks on this clone: The CDR3 extends 3 residues past the end of the read, so its final part is completed from the germline J gene. The chain links TRBV30 to TRBJ1-2, with TRBD1 as a possible D gene (5 bases). The CDR3 consists of 12 residues. V lost 0 bases and J 4 bases, leaving 6 bases between the germline ends. CDR1 and CDR2 from the germline V gene are GTSNPN and SVGIG (reference sequence). CDR3 amino acids: CAWSVGGYGYTF. CDR3 bases read: TGTGCCTGGAGTGTGGGGGGCTATGGC. Variable domain in full (rest from reference TRBV30 and TRBJ1-2): SQTIHQWPATLVQPVGSPLSLECTVEGTSNPNLYWYRQAAGRGLQLLFYSVGIGQISSEVPQNLSASRPQDRQFILSSKKLLLSDSGFYLCAWSVGGYGYTFGSGTRLTVV.

CDR3 sequence reads: CASSLVFTGEGTDTQYF. CDR3 DNA (partial): TGTGCCAGCAGCTTAGTATTTACGGGTGAGGGCACAGATACG. This rearrangement joins TRBV7-8 to TRBJ2-3; D not resolved. The missing CDR3 end, 3 residues past where the read stops, is filled in from the germline J gene. Per the germline V gene, CDR1 is SGHVS and CDR2 is FQNEAQ. There are 17 residues in the CDR3. V was shortened by 1 base and J by 1 base, with 15 bases between the two germline ends.

Concerning this clone itself: With the read ending 3 residues before the CDR3 end, the germline J gene is used to fill in that end. The V and J genes are TRBV19 and TRBJ1-1, with a weak D call TRBD1 (6 bases). The CDR3 consists of 13 residues. V lost 6 bases and J 1 base, leaving 9 bases between the germline ends. The germline CDR1 and CDR2 sequences are LNHDA and SQIVND (reference sequence). Incomplete CDR3 DNA: TGTGCCAGTAGAGAACAGGGGAACACTGAA. Its protein is CASREQGNTE. The CDR3 reads in full as CASREQGNTEAFF.

Concerning this clone itself: With the read ending 3 residues before the CDR3 end, the germline J gene is used to fill in that end. The rearrangement uses TRBV19 and TRBJ1-5; D is possibly TRBD1 (5 bases). From germline, CDR1 is LNHDA and CDR2 SQIVND (reference sequence). The CDR3 has 19 amino acids. V lost 4 bases and J 0 bases, leaving 22 bases between the germline ends. CDR3 DNA, as far as it was read: TGTGCCAGTAGTAACCCGGGACTGTCACTTACATATAGCAATCAGCCC. Translating it yields CASSNPGLSLTYSNQP. From start to end, the CDR3 is CASSNPGLSLTYSNQPQHF.

About this clone: The read stops 3 residues short of the end of the CDR3; the missing end is completed from the germline J gene. V gene TRBV6-1 combines with J gene TRBJ2-7, with a possible D match to TRBD2 (7 bases). The CDR3 totals 14 residues. Germline loops: CDR1 MNHNS, CDR2 SASEGT. Trimming cost V 1 base and J 4 bases, with 11 bases left between them. The CDR3 loop reads CASSEVGGRYEQYF. CDR3 DNA, as far as it was read: TGTGCCAGCAGTGAAGTGGGGGGGCGGTACGAG.

Details on this clone: The DNA ends 3 residues before the CDR3 does, and the rest of the CDR3 is filled in from the germline J gene. The rearrangement joins TRBV12-5 to TRBJ2-1; weak D call: TRBD1 (5 bases). The V end was cut by 5 bases, the J end by 6 bases, with 20 bases between. Germline V gene data show CDR1 as LGHNT and CDR2 as FRNRAP. The CDR3 runs to 16 residues. CDR3 DNA (partial): TGTGCTAGTGGTCAGCAGGGTTACAACAACGGCAATGAG. It yields the protein CASGQQGYNNGNE. The complete CDR3 protein is CASGQQGYNNGNEQFF.

About this clone: Coverage ceases 3 residues before the CDR3 finishes, and the germline J gene fills in the end. This chain uses TRBV5-6 with TRBJ1-1; D is possibly TRBD1 (5 bases). Germline CDR1 SGHDT, CDR2 YYEEEE. This CDR3 region has 15 residues. The V end was cut by 4 bases, the J end by 0 bases, with 13 bases between. Incomplete CDR3 DNA: TGTGCCAGCAGCAGGACGGGACTCATGAACACTGAA. Translated: CASSRTGLMNTE. The entire CDR3 is CASSRTGLMNTEAFF. The variable domain in full, completed from reference TRBV5-6 and TRBJ1-1, reads DAGVTQSPTHLIKTRGQQVTLRCSPKSGHDTVSWYQQALGQGPQFIFQYYEEEERQRGNFPDRFSGHQFPNYSSELNVNALLLGDSALYLCASSRTGLMNTEAFFGQGTRLTVV.

Comment on this clone: The sequence runs out 3 residues before the end of the CDR3; the remainder is reconstructed from the germline J gene. V gene TRBV30 combines with J gene TRBJ2-1; no reliable D call. The V gene's germline CDR1 is GTSNPN and CDR2 SVGIG (reference sequence). The germline V and J ends were trimmed by 1 base and 8 bases, with 27 bases remaining between them. The CDR3 totals 18 residues. Partial CDR3 DNA: TGTGCCTGGAGTGCCAAAACCTCGGGTCCTCTCGTATTGGATGAG. This sequence encodes CAWSAKTSGPLVLDE. The entire CDR3 reads CAWSAKTSGPLVLDEQFF.

The chain's CDR3 is CASSDMNQETQYF. The sequenced part of the CDR3 DNA is TGCGCCAGCAGCGACATGAACCAAGAGACC. The V call is TRBV4-1, the J call TRBJ2-5; D uncertain. The read ends 3 residues before the CDR3 terminus; that terminus is restored from the germline J gene. Germline V CDR1 and CDR2: MGHRA, YSYEKL. The ends were cut back, 5 bases at V and 0 bases at J, with 7 bases in the middle. The CDR3 loop spans 13 amino acids.

A note on this clone: The CDR3 end lies 3 residues beyond the end of the read and is filled in from the germline J gene. The chain links TRBV2 to TRBJ1-4; 8 nucleotides match TRBD1. Germline V gives CDR1 SNHLY, CDR2 FYNNEI. This CDR3 comprises 17 residues. Germline trimming cut 2 bases from V and 10 bases from J; bases unmatched to any gene: 15. The CDR3 bases that were read are TGTGCCAGCAGTGAAACCGGGACAGGATCGATGAAAAGAAAA. It codes for CASSETGTGSMKRK. The CDR3 in full is CASSETGTGSMKRKLFF. Combining the CDR3 with reference TRBV2 and TRBJ1-4 gives the whole variable domain EPEVTQTPSHQVTQMGQEVILRCVPISNHLYFYWYRQILGQKVEFLVSFYNNEISEKSEIFDDQFSVERPDGSNFTLKIRSTKLEDSAMYFCASSETGTGSMKRKLFFGSGTQLSVL.

Remarks on this clone: The read terminates 3 residues ahead of where the CDR3 ends, so the germline J gene completes it. This chain joins TRBV19 and TRBJ1-5; D is undetermined. Trimming stripped 3 bases from V and 4 bases from J, with 10 bases between. CDR3 length equals 14 residues. Per the germline V gene, CDR1 is LNHDA and CDR2 is SQIVND (reference sequence). The part of the CDR3 DNA that was read is TGTGCCAGTAGTATCCCCCGGGGTAATCAGCCC. This translates into CASSIPRGNQP. The entire CDR3 protein reads CASSIPRGNQPQHF.

Of note for this clone: With the read ending 3 residues before the CDR3 end, the germline J gene is used to fill in that end. The genes are TRBV7-9 and TRBJ2-5; TRBD1 is a possible D gene (7 bases). CDR3 length equals 14 residues. V gave up 4 bases and J gave up 5 bases, with 14 bases separating them. Germline CDR1 reads SEHNR; CDR2 reads FQNEAQ (reference sequence). The CDR3 bases that were read are TGTGCCAGCAGCTACGACAGGGAGGTTGAGACC. It yields the protein CASSYDREVET. The entire CDR3 reads CASSYDREVETQYF.

With regard to this clone: The read gets to within 3 residues of the CDR3 end, and the germline J gene fills in the rest. The chain joins TRBV19 to TRBJ1-5; 8 bases are a match to TRBD1. The CDR3 consists of 18 residues. CDR1 LNHDA and CDR2 SQIVND come from the germline V gene (reference sequence). V was clipped by 0 bases and J by 3 bases; unmatched bases: 10. The part of the CDR3 DNA that was read is TGTGCCAGTAGTATAGACCCGCCCAGGACAGGGCCCAATCAGCCC. This codes for CASSIDPPRTGPNQP. In full, the CDR3 reads CASSIDPPRTGPNQPQHF. Complete variable domain (other parts from reference TRBV19 and TRBJ1-5): DGGITQSPKYLFRKEGQNVTLSCEQNLNHDAMYWYRQDPGQGLRLIYYSQIVNDFQKGDIAEGYSVSREKKESFPLTVTSAQKNPTAFYLCASSIDPPRTGPNQPQHFGDGTRLSIL.

Details on this clone: The observed sequence ends 3 residues before the CDR3 terminus, with the missing tail filled in from the germline J gene. The gene calls are TRBV2 and TRBJ1-2; a weak D match, TRBD1 (6 bases). Trimming took off 10 bases at V and 1 base at J, with 13 bases between the two ends. Germline assignment: CDR1 SNHLY and CDR2 FYNNEI. The CDR3 runs 13 residues. CDR3 loop: CATPRGSNYGYTF. The DNA read from the CDR3 is TGTGCCACTCCCAGGGGCAGTAACTATGGC. The variable domain in full, completed from reference TRBV2 and TRBJ1-2, reads EPEVTQTPSHQVTQMGQEVILRCVPISNHLYFYWYRQILGQKVEFLVSFYNNEISEKSEIFDDQFSVERPDGSNFTLKIRSTKLEDSAMYFCATPRGSNYGYTFGSGTRLTVV.

Comment on this clone: The read ends 3 residues shy of where the CDR3 ends; the end is completed using the germline J gene. The chain links TRBV19 to TRBJ2-7, with TRBD1 identical over 9 bases. Germline V gene data show CDR1 as LNHDA and CDR2 as SQIVND (reference sequence). The V gene end was trimmed by 2 bases and the J gene end by 4 bases; junction bases not matched to a gene: 3. CDR3 length equals 14 residues. The CDR3 reads CASSIYGTGYEQYF. The sequenced CDR3 bases are TGTGCCAGTAGTATATACGGGACAGGGTACGAG.

CDR3: CSVLTAGTEAFF. The CDR3 bases that were read are TGCAGCGTCCTGACAGCGGGAACTGAA. The gene calls are TRBV29-1 and TRBJ1-1; tentative D call: TRBD1 (5 bases). The read halts 3 residues ahead of the CDR3 end, with the missing end drawn from the germline J gene. The CDR3 spans 12 residues. From germline, CDR1 is SQVTM and CDR2 ANQGSEA. The V and J ends lost 6 bases and 5 bases respectively, with 13 bases between them.

About this clone: The read terminates 3 residues ahead of where the CDR3 ends, so the germline J gene completes it. The chain uses TRBV7-4 and TRBJ2-4; 8 bases are shared with TRBD2. The junction had 14 bases not matched to a gene; V was cut back by 5 bases and J by 2 bases. Per germline, CDR1 SGHVT and CDR2 SQSDAQ. CDR3 length equals 18 residues. CDR3 loop: CASSPHYSGEVPKNIQYF. The CDR3 DNA, read in part, is TGTGCCAGCAGCCCTCACTATAGCGGGGAGGTTCCCAAAAACATT.

CDR3 DNA (partial): TGTGCCAGCAGCTTCGATTTCGCTTTGAGGGAAAAA. It encodes CASSFDFALREK. In full, the CDR3 is CASSFDFALREKLFF. The chain uses TRBV7-9 and TRBJ1-4; D call uncertain. The read terminates 3 residues ahead of where the CDR3 ends, so the germline J gene completes it. V was clipped by 3 bases and J by 8 bases, with 16 bases between them. Germline CDR1 reads SEHNR; CDR2 reads FQNEAQ (reference sequence). The CDR3 contains 15 residues.

Points on this clone: The read ends 3 residues before the CDR3 terminus; that terminus is restored from the germline J gene. The rearrangement uses TRBV30 and TRBJ2-5; no clear D gene. There are 13 residues in the CDR3. V lost 3 bases and J lost 0, with 8 bases in between. The germline V gene encodes CDR1 GTSNPN and CDR2 SVGIG (reference sequence). CDR3: CAWSLPYQETQYF. Incomplete CDR3 DNA: TGTGCCTGGAGCCTACCGTACCAAGAGACC.

As regards this clone: The observed sequence ends 3 residues before the CDR3 terminus, with the missing tail filled in from the germline J gene. This rearrangement joins TRBV5-1 to TRBJ1-1; no definite D call. Germline lookup yields CDR1 SGHRS and CDR2 YFSETQ. This CDR3 has 13 amino acids. V lost 0 bases and J 3 bases, leaving 6 bases between the germline ends. The CDR3 sequence is CASSLAGYTEAFF. The part of the CDR3 DNA that was read is TGCGCCAGCAGCTTGGCCGGGTACACTGAA.

With regard to this clone: Sequencing ends 3 residues short of the CDR3 end; the germline J gene provides the rest. This chain joins TRBV7-8 and TRBJ2-3; 12 bases are shared with TRBD2. Trimming took 1 base from V and 7 from J; bases not matched to a gene: 3. In germline, CDR1 is SGHVS, CDR2 FQNEAQ. This CDR3 contains 15 residues. CDR3 DNA, as far as it was read: TGTGCCAGCAGCTTAGGACTAGCGGGGGTAAATACG. Protein: CASSLGLAGVNT. From start to end, the CDR3 is CASSLGLAGVNTQYF.

As to this clone: The observed sequence ends 3 residues before the CDR3 terminus, with the missing tail filled in from the germline J gene. This rearrangement joins TRBV2 to TRBJ2-3; D possibly corresponds to TRBD2 (7 bases). V was cut by 4 bases and J by 2 bases, with 19 bases left in between. The CDR3 contains 17 residues. Germline V gene data show CDR1 as SNHLY and CDR2 as FYNNEI. The CDR3 sequence is CASSVRGASATTDTQYF. Incomplete CDR3 DNA: TGTGCCAGCAGTGTTCGGGGGGCTAGCGCTACCACAGATACG.

Notes on this clone: Sequencing ends 3 residues short of the CDR3 end; the germline J gene provides the rest. The gene calls are TRBV19 and TRBJ1-3; D unclear. The CDR3 length is 15 residues. V dropped 6 bases and J dropped 3 bases, with 15 bases sitting between them. The germline V gene encodes CDR1 LNHDA and CDR2 SQIVND (reference sequence). CDR3 in amino acids: CASRAQFMHGNTIYF. The part of the CDR3 DNA that was read is TGTGCCAGTAGGGCACAATTTATGCATGGAAACACC.

As for this clone: The sequenced fragment ends 3 residues before the CDR3 boundary, so the rest is inferred from the germline J gene. The chain uses TRBV5-6 and TRBJ2-2, with TRBD2 identical over 7 bases. From germline, CDR1 is SGHDT and CDR2 YYEEEE. V shed 4 bases and J 7 bases; nucleotides not matched to a gene: 7. The CDR3 has 14 residues. The DNA read from the CDR3 is TGTGCCAGCAGCGGGGGGGGAGTTGTCGGGGAG. As protein: CASSGGGVVGE. The full CDR3 protein is CASSGGGVVGELFF.

About this clone itself: The read finishes 3 residues shy of the CDR3 end, and the germline J gene is used to complete it. The rearrangement uses TRBV30 and TRBJ2-7, with unresolved D. Germline loops: CDR1 GTSNPN, CDR2 SVGIG (reference sequence). Trimming stripped 5 bases from V and 3 bases from J, with 17 bases between. The CDR3 loop spans 14 amino acids. CDR3 DNA (partial): TGTGCCTGGTCAACGGGTCCAAACGACTACGAG. Translating gives CAWSTGPNDYE. The full CDR3 reads CAWSTGPNDYEQYF.

About this clone: The CDR3 goes on 3 residues after the read ends, and that part is filled in from the germline J gene. This chain connects TRBV30 to TRBJ2-1; TRBD2 matches at 16 bases. CDR1 is GTSNPN, CDR2 SVGIG, per germline (reference sequence). The V and J ends lost 8 bases and 7 bases, in that order; junction bases with no gene match: 2. CDR3 length equals 13 residues. CDR3 loop: CAGTSGRDNEQFF. CDR3 DNA (partial): TGTGCCGGGACTAGCGGGAGGGATAATGAG.

A remark on this clone: The read comes to an end 3 residues before the CDR3 does, leaving the germline J gene to fill in the end. The chain couples TRBV7-9 to TRBJ1-1, with 7 nucleotides matching TRBD1. Germline-derived CDR1 and CDR2 are SEHNR and FQNEAQ (reference sequence). This CDR3 comprises 12 residues. CDR3 residues: CASSLFGQEAFF. CDR3 DNA (partial): TGTGCCAGCAGCTTATTCGGACAGGAG.